This T cell receptor (beta chain) was identified in a study of T cell responses to AZD1222 COVID-19 vaccine. TCRdb's table, derived via immunoSEQ multiplex PCR, lists solely in-frame clones and lacks some. The table lists about 270,000 clones, approximately 94% of them singletons. Findings and caveats of the study: Spike-specific TCR breadth and depth were elevated following two AZD1222 doses. Vaccine-associated CD4 TCRs spanned spike, dominant at 160-218 and 743-854. Repertoires in all cases were sampled only once the peak T cell response had passed.

The CDR3 runs 13 residues. With 0 bases removed from V and 2 bases from J, the gap between germline ends came to 5 bases. CDR1 SGHNT and CDR2 YYREEE come from the germline V gene (reference sequence). For this clone: Its antigen is still unknown.

Researchers grouped second doses given at about 4 or about 12 weeks into one pool. The sequence derives from an adult who received the AZD1222 COVID-19 vaccine. The chain uses TRBV5-4 and TRBJ1-1, with no clear D. The sample was peripheral blood, taken 28 days after the second AZD1222 dose. CDR3 bases: TGTGCCAGCAGCTTGGGACTCAACACTGAAGCTTTCTTT. Translated: CASSLGLNTEAFF.